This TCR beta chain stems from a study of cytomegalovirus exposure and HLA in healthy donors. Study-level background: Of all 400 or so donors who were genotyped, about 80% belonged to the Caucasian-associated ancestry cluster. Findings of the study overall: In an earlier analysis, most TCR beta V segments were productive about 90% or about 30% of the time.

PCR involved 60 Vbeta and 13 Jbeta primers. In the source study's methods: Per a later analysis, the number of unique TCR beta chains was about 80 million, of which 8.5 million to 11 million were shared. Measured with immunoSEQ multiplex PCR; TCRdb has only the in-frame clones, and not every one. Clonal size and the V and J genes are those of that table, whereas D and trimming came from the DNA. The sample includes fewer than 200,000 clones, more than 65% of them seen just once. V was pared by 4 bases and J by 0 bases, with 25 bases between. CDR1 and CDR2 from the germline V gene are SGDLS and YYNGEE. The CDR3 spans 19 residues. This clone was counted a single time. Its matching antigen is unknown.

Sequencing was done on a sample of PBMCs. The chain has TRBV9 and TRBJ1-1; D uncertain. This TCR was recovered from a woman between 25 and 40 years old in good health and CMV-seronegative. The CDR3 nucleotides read TGTGCCAGCAGCCCTAGACGTTCCGGACGGGGAAACATGAACACTGAAGCTTTCTTT. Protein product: CASSPRRSGRGNMNTEAFF.